This T cell receptor (beta chain) was recorded in a study of CD8 T cells in ankylosing spondylitis. The CDR3 length is 19 residues. With 0 bases clipped from V and 0 bases from J, the junction kept 9 bases outside the gene matches. Germline-derived CDR1 and CDR2 are SGHRS and YFSETQ. Comment on this clonotype: What it binds is not known.

Study-wide findings and caveats: Within matched ankylosing spondylitis synovial fluid, disease-linked clones were reportedly significantly enriched. Clones linked with disease were CD8+ and fairly uncommon in the peripheral blood. A motif of fewer than ten highly homologous TCR beta variants was seen as apparently characteristic of ankylosing spondylitis blood.

Researchers built TCR beta libraries using quantitative 5'-RACE with molecular barcodes. TCRdb processed the 5' RACE reads anew with MiXCR; each CDR3 protein has one entry. The sample consists of some 350,000 distinct CDR3 sequences, roughly 14% of them appearing once. This TCR was recovered from a male donor with ankylosing spondylitis or in good health (not recorded which). The rearrangement joins TRBV5-1 to TRBJ2-1, with 10 positions matching TRBD2. The sample taken for sequencing was blood, either unsorted or a sorted T cell fraction (not recorded which). In DNA form, the CDR3 reads TGCGCCAGCAGCTTGGTTGCTAGCGGGGGTCTCAGCTCCTACAATGAGCAGTTCTTC. Its protein is CASSLVASGGLSSYNEQFF.